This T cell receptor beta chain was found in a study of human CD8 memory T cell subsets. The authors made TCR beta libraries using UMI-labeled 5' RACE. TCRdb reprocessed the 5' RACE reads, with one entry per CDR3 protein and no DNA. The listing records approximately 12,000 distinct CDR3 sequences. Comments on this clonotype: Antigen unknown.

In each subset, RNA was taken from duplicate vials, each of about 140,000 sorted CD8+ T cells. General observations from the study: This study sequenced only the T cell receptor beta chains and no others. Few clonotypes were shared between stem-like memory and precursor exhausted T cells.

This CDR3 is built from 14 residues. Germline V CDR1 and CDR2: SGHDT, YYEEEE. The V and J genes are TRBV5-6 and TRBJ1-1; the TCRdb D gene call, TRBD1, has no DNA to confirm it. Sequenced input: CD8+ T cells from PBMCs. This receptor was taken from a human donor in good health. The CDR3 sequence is CASSFGTSYTEAFF.